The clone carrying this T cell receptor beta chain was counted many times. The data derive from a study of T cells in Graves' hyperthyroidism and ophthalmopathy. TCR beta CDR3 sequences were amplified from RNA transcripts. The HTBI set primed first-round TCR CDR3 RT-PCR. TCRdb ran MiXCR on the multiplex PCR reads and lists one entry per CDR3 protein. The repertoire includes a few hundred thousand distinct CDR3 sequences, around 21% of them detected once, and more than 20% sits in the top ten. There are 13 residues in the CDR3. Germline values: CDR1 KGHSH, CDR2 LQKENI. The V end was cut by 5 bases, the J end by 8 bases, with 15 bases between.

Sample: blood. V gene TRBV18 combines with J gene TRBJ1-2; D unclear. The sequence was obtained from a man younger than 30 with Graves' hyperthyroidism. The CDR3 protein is CASSDAPDGGYTF. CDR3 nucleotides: TGTGCCAGCTCAGACGCCCCCGATGGGGGCTACACCTTC.